Here is one T cell receptor (beta chain) with its context. The method was immunoSEQ multiplex PCR; TCRdb's version includes in-frame clones alone and lacks a portion of them. The sample records 95,000 to 110,000 clones, around 91% being singletons. After removal of 1 base from V and 1 base from J, the junction contained 9 bases not matched to a gene. This CDR3 spans 17 amino acids. Germline-derived CDR1 and CDR2 are SEHNR and FQNEAQ (reference sequence). These data originate in a study of T cell responses to AZD1222 COVID-19 vaccine. This receptor was taken from an adult in good health. The V call is TRBV7-9, the J call TRBJ1-1; TRBD1 matches at 7 bases. Here the sequenced sample was peripheral blood, taken on day 0 of AZD1222 vaccination. In DNA form, the CDR3 reads TGTGCCAGCAGCTTAGGTTCTAGGGACAGAAGGAACACTGAAGCTTTCTTT. It codes for CASSLGSRDRRNTEAFF.